Below are 18 T cell receptor beta chains sequenced from a single sample in a study of blood T cell repertoires in COVID-19. The assay was immunoSEQ multiplex PCR, and TCRdb's table has in-frame clones only and misses some. The sample consists of some 110,000 clones, about four fifths of them appearing once. The sequencing sample was made of peripheral blood. The receptors shown here come from a man aged 55 to 70 with active or convalescent COVID-19.

This sequence joins TRBV9 and TRBJ1-1, with D unresolved. The CDR3 is 15 residues long. Germline assignment: CDR1 SGDLS and CDR2 YYNGEE. Trimming removed 0 bases at V and 1 base at J, with 10 bases between. The chain's CDR3 is CASSVDEAKNTEAFF. Written as DNA, the CDR3 is TGTGCCAGCAGCGTAGATGAGGCCAAGAACACTGAAGCTTTCTTT.

The V call is TRBV11-2, the J call TRBJ2-3, with D perhaps matching TRBD2 (7 bases). V was trimmed by 8 bases and J by 4 bases, leaving 16 bases between them. Germline V lookup: CDR1 SGHAT, CDR2 FQNNGV. The CDR3 spans 14 residues. The CDR3 is CASGRGDIADTQYF. The CDR3 bases are TGTGCCAGCGGACGGGGGGACATCGCAGATACGCAGTATTTT.

V and J are TRBV4-3 and TRBJ1-6; D uncertain. The CDR3 length is 15 residues. CDR1 is LGHNA, CDR2 YSLEER, per germline. V was trimmed by 0 bases and J by 6 bases, leaving 9 bases between them. The CDR3 DNA reads as TGCGCCAGCAGCCAAGAAGGCGGTAGTAATTCACCCCTCCACTTT. The encoded protein is CASSQEGGSNSPLHF.

V usage is TRBV5-4 and J usage is TRBJ2-3; D is undetermined. Between the trimmed V and J ends, which lost 0 bases and 4 bases, there was a span of 3 bases. This CDR3 is built from 12 residues. Germline V gives CDR1 SGHNT, CDR2 YYREEE (reference sequence). The CDR3: CASSLGADTQYF. CDR3 nucleotides: TGTGCCAGCAGCTTGGGAGCAGATACGCAGTATTTT.

The V gene is TRBV18, the J gene TRBJ2-1, with 8 bases matching TRBD2. The CDR3 spans 17 residues. Germline V lookup: CDR1 KGHSH, CDR2 LQKENI. V lost 6 bases to trimming and J lost 6 bases; unmatched junction nucleotides: 16. This CDR3 is CASSQLAGTPSRNEQFF. The CDR3 DNA is TGTGCCAGCTCTCAATTAGCGGGGACGCCCTCGCGCAATGAGCAGTTCTTC.

This clone was seen more than once but under ten times. The chain links TRBV3-1 (or the pseudogene TRBV3-2) to TRBJ2-1; TRBD2 aligns across 7 bases. The CDR3 covers 15 residues. Trimming took 4 bases from V and 2 from J; bases not matched to a gene: 5. Germline V gives CDR1 LGHDT, CDR2 YNNKEL (reference sequence). DNA for the CDR3: TGTGCCAGCAGCCCTAGCGGATTAACCTACAATGAGCAGTTCTTC. Translation gives CASSPSGLTYNEQFF.

The gene calls are TRBV6-2 or TRBV6-3 and TRBJ2-5, with 7 positions matching TRBD1. CDR1 is MNHEY, CDR2 SVGEGT, per germline. V lost 2 bases and J lost 0; bases outside the gene matches: 9. The CDR3 spans 17 residues. CDR3 region: CASSYPRDRPDQETQYF. The DNA of the CDR3 is TGTGCCAGCAGTTACCCCCGGGACAGACCTGACCAAGAGACCCAGTACTTC.

The chain employs TRBV6-2 or TRBV6-3 and TRBJ1-2; possibly TRBD1 for D (5 bases). Germline V gene sequence: CDR1 MNHEY, CDR2 SVGEGT. V gave up 2 bases and J gave up 2 bases, with 15 bases separating them. The CDR3 is made up of 16 amino acids. CDR3: CASSYLAGNRNYGYTF. In DNA form, the CDR3 reads TGTGCCAGCAGTTACCTCGCGGGGAACAGGAACTATGGCTACACCTTC.

The chain joins TRBV7-2 to TRBJ2-1; 8 bases match TRBD2. V lost 4 bases and J lost 7; bases outside the gene matches: 9. This CDR3 spans 15 amino acids. Germline V gene data show CDR1 as SGHTA and CDR2 as FQGNSA. In nucleotides, the CDR3 is TGTGCCAGCAGCTCGGGGGGACTAGTTCGAAATGAGCAGTTCTTC. Translation: CASSSGGLVRNEQFF.

V and J are TRBV6-6 and TRBJ1-3, with D possibly matching TRBD1 (5 bases). Trimming took 5 bases from V and 0 from J, leaving 17 bases between them. The CDR3 is 17 amino acids. Looked up from germline, CDR1 is MNHNY and CDR2 is SVGAGI (reference sequence). Written as DNA, the CDR3 is TGTGCCAGCAGTCGCCAAACACAGGCCACCTCTGGAAACACCATATATTTT. This translates into CASSRQTQATSGNTIYF.

This chain uses TRBV11-3 with TRBJ2-3; D may be TRBD1 (6 bases). Germline V lookup: CDR1 SGHNT, CDR2 YENEEA. This CDR3 is built from 15 residues. Trimming cost V 5 bases and J 1 base, with 13 bases left between them. This CDR3 reads CASSLEGVGTDTQYF. CDR3 in DNA: TGTGCCAGCAGCCTCGAGGGGGTCGGCACAGATACGCAGTATTTT.

The J gene is TRBJ1-2, the V gene TRBV28, with D possibly being TRBD1 (6 bases). Trimming took 6 bases from V and 7 from J, leaving 12 bases between them. Germline V gene lookup returns CDR1 MDHEN and CDR2 SYDVKM. This CDR3 has 12 amino acids. CDR3 region: CASRIRTAGYTF. DNA of the CDR3: TGTGCCAGCAGGATCCGGACAGCTGGCTACACCTTC.

The chain employs TRBV4-3 and TRBJ2-7; 10 bases are shared with TRBD1. The CDR3 has 15 amino acids. The germline gives CDR1 LGHNA, CDR2 YSLEER. Germline trimming cut 1 base from V and 4 bases from J; bases unmatched to any gene: 4. CDR3 bases: TGCGCCAGCAGCCAAGGACAGGGGGCAGGGTACGAGCAGTACTTC. It codes for CASSQGQGAGYEQYF.

V is TRBV5-1 and J is TRBJ2-1; 14 bases align to TRBD2. V lost 5 bases, J lost 0 bases, and 4 bases stayed unmatched. There are 17 residues in the CDR3. CDR1 is SGHRS and CDR2 is YFSETQ in the germline V gene. CDR3 in amino acids: CASSPGLAGGSYNEQFF. The CDR3 coding sequence is TGCGCCAGCAGTCCCGGACTAGCGGGAGGCTCCTACAATGAGCAGTTCTTC.

This chain links TRBV7-2 with TRBJ2-3, with 10 bases identical to TRBD2. The length of the CDR3 is 17 residues. The V and J ends lost 0 bases and 2 bases, in that order; junction bases with no gene match: 5. From germline, CDR1 is SGHTA and CDR2 FQGNSA. CDR3 sequence (DNA): TGTGCCAGCAGCTTAGCCTCCGGGACTAGCGCCACAGATACGCAGTATTTT. It is translated as CASSLASGTSATDTQYF.

This clone is medium-sized (0.01 to 0.1%) by share. Within the sample, other DNA sequences also encode this same CDR3. The rearrangement uses TRBV19 and TRBJ2-1; 7 nucleotides align to TRBD1. After removal of 7 bases from V and 4 bases from J, the junction contained 4 bases not matched to a gene. CDR1 and CDR2 from the germline V gene are LNHDA and SQIVND (reference sequence). This CDR3 spans 13 amino acids. CDR3 coding DNA: TGTGCCAGTAACACAGGGGATTACAATGAGCAGTTCTTC. It specifies CASNTGDYNEQFF. Complete variable domain (other parts from reference TRBV19 and TRBJ2-1): DGGITQSPKYLFRKEGQNVTLSCEQNLNHDAMYWYRQDPGQGLRLIYYSQIVNDFQKGDIAEGYSVSREKKESFPLTVTSAQKNPTAFYLCASNTGDYNEQFFGPGTRLTVL.

The chain has TRBV5-6 and TRBJ1-1; TRBD1 might be the D (5 bases). CDR3 length: 14 residues. Germline CDR1 and CDR2: SGHDT and YYEEEE. The V gene lost 4 bases and the J gene lost 5 bases, with 15 bases spanning the gap. The CDR3 protein is CASSPVGGTTEAFF. DNA of the CDR3: TGTGCCAGCAGCCCGGTCGGGGGAACTACTGAAGCTTTCTTT.

V and J are TRBV6-5 and TRBJ1-1; D unresolved. Germline assignment: CDR1 MNHEY and CDR2 SVGAGI. V lost 0 bases to trimming and J lost 0 bases, with 5 bases between them. The CDR3 length is 14 residues. The CDR3 DNA follows: TGTGCCAGCAGTTACTCGAGAGTGAACACTGAAGCTTTCTTT. Residues: CASSYSRVNTEAFF.